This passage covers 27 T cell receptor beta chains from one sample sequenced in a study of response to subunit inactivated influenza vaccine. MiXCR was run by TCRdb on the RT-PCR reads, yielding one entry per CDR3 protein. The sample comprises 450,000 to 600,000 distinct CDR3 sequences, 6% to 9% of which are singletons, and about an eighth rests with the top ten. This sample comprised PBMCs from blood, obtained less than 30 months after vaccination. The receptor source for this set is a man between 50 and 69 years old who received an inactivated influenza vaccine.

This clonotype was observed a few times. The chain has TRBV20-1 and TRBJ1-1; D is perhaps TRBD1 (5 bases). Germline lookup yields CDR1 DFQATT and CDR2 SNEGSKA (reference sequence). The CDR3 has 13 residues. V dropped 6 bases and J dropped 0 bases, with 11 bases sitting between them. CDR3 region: CSARGNVNTEAFF. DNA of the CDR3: TGCAGTGCGAGGGGAAACGTGAACACTGAAGCTTTCTTT.

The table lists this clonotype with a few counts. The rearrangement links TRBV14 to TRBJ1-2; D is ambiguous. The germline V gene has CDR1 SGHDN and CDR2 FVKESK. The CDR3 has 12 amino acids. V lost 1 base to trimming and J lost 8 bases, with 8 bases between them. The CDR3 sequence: CASSQVLGGYTF. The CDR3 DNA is TGTGCCAGCAGCCAAGTCCTTGGGGGCTACACCTTC.

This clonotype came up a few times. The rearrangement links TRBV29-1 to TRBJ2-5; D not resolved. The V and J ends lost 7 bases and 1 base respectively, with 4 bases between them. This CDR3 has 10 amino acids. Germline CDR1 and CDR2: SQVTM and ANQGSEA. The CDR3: CSGIQETQYF. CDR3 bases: TGCAGCGGAATCCAAGAGACCCAGTACTTC.

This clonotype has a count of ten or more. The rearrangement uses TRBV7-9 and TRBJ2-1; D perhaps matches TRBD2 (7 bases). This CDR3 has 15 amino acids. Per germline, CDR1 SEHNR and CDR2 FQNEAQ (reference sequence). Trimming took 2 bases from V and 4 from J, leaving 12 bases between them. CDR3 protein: CASSLRRGPYNEQFF. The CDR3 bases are TGTGCCAGCAGCTTAAGGCGGGGGCCGTACAATGAGCAGTTCTTC. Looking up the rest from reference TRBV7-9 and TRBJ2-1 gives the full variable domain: DTGVSQNPRHKITKRGQNVTFRCDPISEHNRLYWYRQTLGQGPEFLTYFQNEAQLEKSRLLSDRFSAERPKGSFSTLEIQRTEQGDSAMYLCASSLRRGPYNEQFFGPGTRLTVL.

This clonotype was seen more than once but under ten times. CDR3 in amino acids: CASGPTGGLVKLFF. Written as DNA, the CDR3 is TGTGCCAGCGGCCCGACAGGGGGCCTGGTTAAACTGTTTTTT. The V call is TRBV2, the J call TRBJ1-4; TRBD1 matches 10 bases. This CDR3 contains 14 residues. The junction had 11 bases not matched to a gene; V was cut back by 8 bases and J by 11 bases. Germline CDR1 reads SNHLY; CDR2 reads FYNNEI.

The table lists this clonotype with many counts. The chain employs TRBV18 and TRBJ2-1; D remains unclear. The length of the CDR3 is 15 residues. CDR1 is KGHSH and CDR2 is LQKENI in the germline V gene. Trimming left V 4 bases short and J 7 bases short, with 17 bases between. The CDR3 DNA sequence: TGTGCCAGCTCACTCCTAAGATCGGAGCAAAATGAGCAGTTCTTC. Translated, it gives CASSLLRSEQNEQFF.

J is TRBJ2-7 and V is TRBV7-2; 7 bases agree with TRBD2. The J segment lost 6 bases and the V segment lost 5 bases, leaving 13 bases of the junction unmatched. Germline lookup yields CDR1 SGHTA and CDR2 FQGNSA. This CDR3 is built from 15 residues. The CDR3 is CASSPQGLVSSEQYF. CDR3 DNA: TGTGCCAGCAGCCCCCAAGGACTAGTATCGTCCGAGCAGTACTTC.

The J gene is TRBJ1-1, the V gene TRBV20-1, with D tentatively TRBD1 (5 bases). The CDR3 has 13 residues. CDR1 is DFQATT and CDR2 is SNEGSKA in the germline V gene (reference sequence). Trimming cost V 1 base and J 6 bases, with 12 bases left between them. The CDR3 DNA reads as TGCAGTGCTAGAGGACAGATTGATGCTGAAGCTTTCTTT. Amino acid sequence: CSARGQIDAEAFF.

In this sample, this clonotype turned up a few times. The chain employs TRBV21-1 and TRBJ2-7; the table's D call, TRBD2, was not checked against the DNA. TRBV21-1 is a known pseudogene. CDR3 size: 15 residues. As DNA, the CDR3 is TGTGCCAGCAGGGAGGGGAGGATAGCCTCCTACGAGCAGTACTTC. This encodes CASREGRIASYEQYF.

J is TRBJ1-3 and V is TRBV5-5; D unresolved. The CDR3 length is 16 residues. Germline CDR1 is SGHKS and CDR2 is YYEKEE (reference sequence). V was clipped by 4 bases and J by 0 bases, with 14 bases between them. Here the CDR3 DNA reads TGTGCCAGCAGCCCTGATGGAGTTAGCTCTGGAAACACCATATATTTT. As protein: CASSPDGVSSGNTIYF.

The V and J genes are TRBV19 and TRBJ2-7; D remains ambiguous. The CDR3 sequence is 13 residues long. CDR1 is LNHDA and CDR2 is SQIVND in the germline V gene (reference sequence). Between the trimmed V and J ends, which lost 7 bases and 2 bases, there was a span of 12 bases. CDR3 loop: CASTPGFPYEQYF. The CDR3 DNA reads TGTGCCAGTACCCCGGGTTTCCCCTACGAGCAGTACTTC.

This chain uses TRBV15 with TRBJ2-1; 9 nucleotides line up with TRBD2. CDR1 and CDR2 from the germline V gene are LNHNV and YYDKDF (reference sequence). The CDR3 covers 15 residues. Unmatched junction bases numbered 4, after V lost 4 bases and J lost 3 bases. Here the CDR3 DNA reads TGTGCCACCAGCATGAGCGGGGGGTACTACAATGAGCAGTTCTTC. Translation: CATSMSGGYYNEQFF.

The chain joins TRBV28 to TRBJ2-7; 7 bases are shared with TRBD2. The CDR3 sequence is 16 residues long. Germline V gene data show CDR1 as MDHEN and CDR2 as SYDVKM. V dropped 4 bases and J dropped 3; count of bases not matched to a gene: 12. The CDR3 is CASSSGGGVSHYEQYF. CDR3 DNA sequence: TGTGCCAGCAGTTCCGGGGGAGGGGTTTCCCACTACGAGCAGTACTTC.

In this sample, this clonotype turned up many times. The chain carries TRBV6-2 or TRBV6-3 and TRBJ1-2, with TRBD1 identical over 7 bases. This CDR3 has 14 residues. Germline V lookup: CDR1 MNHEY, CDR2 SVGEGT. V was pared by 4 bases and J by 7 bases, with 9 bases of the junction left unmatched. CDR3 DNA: TGTGCCAGCAGTTCATACAGGGGAAGGCTTGGCTACACCTTC. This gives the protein CASSSYRGRLGYTF.

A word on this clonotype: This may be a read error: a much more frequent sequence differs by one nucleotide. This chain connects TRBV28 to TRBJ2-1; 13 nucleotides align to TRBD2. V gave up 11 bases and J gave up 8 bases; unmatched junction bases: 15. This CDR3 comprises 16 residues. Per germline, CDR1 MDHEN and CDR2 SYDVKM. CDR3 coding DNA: TGTGCCGGCATCCTCTCCGGGACTAGCGGGGTCCATGAGCAGTTCTTC. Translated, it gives CAGILSGTSGVHEQFF.

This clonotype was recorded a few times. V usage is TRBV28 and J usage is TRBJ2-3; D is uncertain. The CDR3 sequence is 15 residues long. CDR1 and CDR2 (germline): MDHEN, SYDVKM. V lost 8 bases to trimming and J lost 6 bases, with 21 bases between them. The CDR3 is CASGPRVTRTDTQYF. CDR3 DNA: TGTGCCAGCGGGCCACGGGTCACCCGAACGGATACGCAGTATTTT.

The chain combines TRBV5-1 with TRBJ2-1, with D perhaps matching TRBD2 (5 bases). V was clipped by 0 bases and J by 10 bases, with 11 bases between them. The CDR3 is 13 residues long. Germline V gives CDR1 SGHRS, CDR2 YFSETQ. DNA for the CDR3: TGCGCCAGCAGCTTGGTCCCTAGCAGGGAGCAGTTCTTC. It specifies CASSLVPSREQFF.

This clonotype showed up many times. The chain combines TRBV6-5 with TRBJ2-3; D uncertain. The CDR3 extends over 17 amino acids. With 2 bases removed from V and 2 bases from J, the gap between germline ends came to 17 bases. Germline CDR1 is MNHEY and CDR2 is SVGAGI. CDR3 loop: CASSYDRAGTDTDTQYF. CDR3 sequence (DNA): TGTGCCAGCAGTTACGATCGGGCAGGAACCGACACAGATACGCAGTATTTT.

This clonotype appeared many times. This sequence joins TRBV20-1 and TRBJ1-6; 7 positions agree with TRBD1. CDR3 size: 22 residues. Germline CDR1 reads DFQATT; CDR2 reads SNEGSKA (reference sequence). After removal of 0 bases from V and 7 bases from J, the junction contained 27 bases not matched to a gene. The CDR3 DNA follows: TGCAGTGCTAGAGATCAACGGGACAGCGCCAGGTTAGGGAAAGGGGGGAATTCACCCCTCCACTTT. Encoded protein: CSARDQRDSARLGKGGNSPLHF.

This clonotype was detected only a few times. The CDR3 region is CSVEEGGSGGLRYEQYF. The CDR3 nucleotides read TGCAGCGTTGAAGAAGGGGGGAGCGGGGGTCTCCGTTACGAGCAGTACTTC. V gene TRBV29-1 combines with J gene TRBJ2-7, with 8 bases that match TRBD2. V shed 0 bases and J 4 bases; nucleotides not matched to a gene: 14. The CDR3 has 17 residues. Germline CDR1 is SQVTM and CDR2 is ANQGSEA.

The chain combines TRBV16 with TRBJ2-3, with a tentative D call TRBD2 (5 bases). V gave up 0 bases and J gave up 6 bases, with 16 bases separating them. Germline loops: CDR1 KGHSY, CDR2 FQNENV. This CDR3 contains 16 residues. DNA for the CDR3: TGTGCCAGCAGCCAATCGATGGTAGCCTGGGAGGATACGCAGTATTTT. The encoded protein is CASSQSMVAWEDTQYF.

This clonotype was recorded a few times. CDR3 loop: CASSRGIYSGANVLTF. In DNA, the CDR3 is TGTGCCAGCAGCCGAGGGATCTACTCTGGGGCCAACGTCCTGACTTTC. This rearrangement joins TRBV3-1 to TRBJ2-6; D might be TRBD2 (5 bases). The length of the CDR3 is 16 residues. The germline CDR1 and CDR2 sequences are LGHDT and YNNKEL (reference sequence). Deletions cut 4 bases from V and 0 bases from J, with 10 bases between. Filled out from reference TRBV3-1 and TRBJ2-6, the complete variable domain reads DTAVSQTPKYLVTQMGNDKSIKCEQNLGHDTMYWYKQDSKKFLKIMFSYNNKELIINETVPNRFSPKSPDKAHLNLHINSLELGDSAVYFCASSRGIYSGANVLTFGAGSRLTVL.

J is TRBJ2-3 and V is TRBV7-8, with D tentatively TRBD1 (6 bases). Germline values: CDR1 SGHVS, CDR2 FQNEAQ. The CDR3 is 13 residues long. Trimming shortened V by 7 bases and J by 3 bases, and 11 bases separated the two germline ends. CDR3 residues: CASTKQGTDTQYF. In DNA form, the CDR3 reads TGTGCCAGCACCAAGCAGGGGACAGATACGCAGTATTTT.

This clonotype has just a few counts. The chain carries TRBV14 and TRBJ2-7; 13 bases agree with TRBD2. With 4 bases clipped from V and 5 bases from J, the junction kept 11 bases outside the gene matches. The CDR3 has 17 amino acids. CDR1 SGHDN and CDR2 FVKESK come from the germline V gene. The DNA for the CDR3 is TGTGCCAGCAGCCGACTAGCGGGAGGTTCCCGGGACCACGAGCAGTACTTC. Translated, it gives CASSRLAGGSRDHEQYF.

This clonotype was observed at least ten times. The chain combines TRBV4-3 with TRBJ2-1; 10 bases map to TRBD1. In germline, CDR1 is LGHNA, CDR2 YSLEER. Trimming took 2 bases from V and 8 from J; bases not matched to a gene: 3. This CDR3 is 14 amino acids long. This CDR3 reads CASSQNGQGDEQFF. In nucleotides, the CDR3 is TGCGCCAGCAGCCAAAATGGACAGGGGGATGAGCAGTTCTTC.

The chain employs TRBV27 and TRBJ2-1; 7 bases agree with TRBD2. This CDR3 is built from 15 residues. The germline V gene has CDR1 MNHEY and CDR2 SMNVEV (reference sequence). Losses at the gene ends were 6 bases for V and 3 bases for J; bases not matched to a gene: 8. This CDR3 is CASRSGTTVYNEQFF. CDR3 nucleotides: TGTGCCAGCAGATCCGGGACTACCGTCTACAATGAGCAGTTCTTC.

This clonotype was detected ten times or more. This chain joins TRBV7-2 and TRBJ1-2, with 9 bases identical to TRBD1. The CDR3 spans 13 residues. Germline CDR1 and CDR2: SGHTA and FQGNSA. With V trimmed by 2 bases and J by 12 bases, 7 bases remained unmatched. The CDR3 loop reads CASSLYGTGHNTF. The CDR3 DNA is TGTGCCAGCAGCTTATATGGGACAGGGCATAACACCTTC.